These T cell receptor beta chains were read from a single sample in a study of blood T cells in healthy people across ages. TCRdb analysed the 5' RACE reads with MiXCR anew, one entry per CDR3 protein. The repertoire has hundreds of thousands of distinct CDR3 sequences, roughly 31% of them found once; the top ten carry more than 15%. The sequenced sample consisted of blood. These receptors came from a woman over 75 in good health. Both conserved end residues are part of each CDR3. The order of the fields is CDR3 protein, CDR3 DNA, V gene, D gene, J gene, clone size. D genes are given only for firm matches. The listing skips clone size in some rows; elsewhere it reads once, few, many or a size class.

CASGQGGEAFF,TGTGCCAGCGGACAGGGCGGTGAAGCTTTCTTT,TRBV6-6,TRBD1,TRBJ1-1,.
CASSIGTNSYEQYF,TGTGCCAGTAGTATCGGGACAAACTCCTACGAGCAGTACTTC,TRBV19,.,TRBJ2-7,many
CASSPRTLNTGELFF,TGTGCCAGCAGTCCCCGGACCCTCAACACCGGGGAGCTGTTTTTT,TRBV27,.,TRBJ2-2,.
CASSNRANQPQHF,TGTGCCAGCAGTAACAGGGCGAATCAGCCCCAGCATTTT,TRBV6-5,.,TRBJ1-5,many
CSARFQGQGADGYTF,TGCAGTGCTAGATTCCAAGGACAGGGGGCGGATGGCTACACCTTC,TRBV20-1,TRBD1,TRBJ1-2,many
CATSDDRGPGNEQFF,TGTGCCACCAGTGATGACAGGGGGCCGGGGAATGAGCAGTTCTTC,TRBV24-1,TRBD1,TRBJ2-1,.
CASSTMGQPQHF,TGTGCCAGCAGCACAATGGGTCAGCCCCAGCATTTT,TRBV7-2,.,TRBJ1-5,many
CASSLQGAAETQYF,TGCGCCAGCAGCCTGCAAGGGGCGGCGGAGACCCAGTACTTC,TRBV5-1,.,TRBJ2-5,many
CASSKGNDRTSYEQYF,TGTGCCAGCAGCAAAGGGAATGACAGGACGTCCTACGAGCAGTACTTC,TRBV21-1,.,TRBJ2-7,many
CASSFSGGTYEQYF,TGTGCCAGCAGCTTTAGCGGGGGGACCTACGAGCAGTACTTC,TRBV7-2,TRBD2,TRBJ2-7,many
CASSTGTSGGARETQYF,TGTGCCAGTAGTACCGGGACTAGCGGGGGGGCCCGGGAGACCCAGTACTTC,TRBV19,TRBD2,TRBJ2-5,.
CASNPEGNGPQHF,TGTGCCAGCAACCCAGAGGGGAATGGGCCCCAGCATTTT,TRBV6-1,.,TRBJ1-5,.
CASSLVTGGPEKRFF,TGTGCCAGCAGCTTAGTGACAGGGGGCCCCGAAAAACGGTTTTTT,TRBV7-2,TRBD1,TRBJ1-4,few
CASTDDRGYQETQYF,TGTGCCAGCACCGACGACAGGGGTTACCAAGAGACCCAGTACTTC,TRBV5-4,TRBD1,TRBJ2-5,many
CSASRDSQFF,TGCAGTGCTAGTAGGGACTCCCAGTTCTTC,TRBV20-1,.,TRBJ2-1,many
CASSLNQGSPLHF,TGTGCCAGCAGCTTAAATCAGGGTTCACCCCTCCACTTT,TRBV12-3/TRBV12-4,.,TRBJ1-6,.
CASSQDLGGNRMFF,TGCGCCAGCAGCCAAGATCTTGGAGGGAATAGGATGTTTTTT,TRBV4-3,.,TRBJ1-4,.
CASSLGALDTGELFF,TGTGCCAGCAGCTTGGGGGCGCTTGACACCGGGGAGCTGTTTTTT,TRBV5-5,.,TRBJ2-2,few
CASRPGTATDTQYF,TGTGCCAGCAGGCCCGGGACGGCGACAGATACGCAGTATTTT,TRBV6-2/TRBV6-3,.,TRBJ2-3,.
CASQPGTGMFSEQYF,TGCGCCAGCCAGCCCGGGACAGGGATGTTTTCCGAGCAGTACTTC,TRBV5-1,TRBD1,TRBJ2-7,many
CASRDLAGGYNEQYF,TGTGCCAGCAGGGACCTAGCGGGGGGCTACAATGAGCAGTACTTC,TRBV7-9,TRBD2,TRBJ2-5,few
CASWGSGYTF,TGTGCCTCATGGGGTTCTGGCTACACCTTC,TRBV6-6,.,TRBJ1-2,.
CASSSRSGGALNEQFF,TGTGCCAGCAGCTCACGTAGCGGGGGGGCCCTCAATGAGCAGTTCTTC,TRBV7-2,TRBD2,TRBJ2-1,.
CASSSYLGNTQYF,TGTGCCAGCAGCTCCTACCTCGGGAATACGCAGTATTTT,TRBV7-3,.,TRBJ2-3,many
CSVERGGTQYNEQFF,TGCAGCGTTGAGAGAGGGGGGACACAGTACAATGAGCAGTTCTTC,TRBV29-1,.,TRBJ2-1,.
CASSSLQGNQPQHF,TGTGCCAGCAGTTCCCTCCAGGGAAATCAGCCCCAGCATTTT,TRBV6-6,.,TRBJ1-5,.
CAGSLGLRGSNEQYF,TGTGCCGGCAGCTTGGGGTTGCGGGGAAGCAATGAGCAGTACTTC,TRBV5-4,.,TRBJ2-5,.
CASGTQGSYNEQFF,TGCGCCAGCGGAACGCAGGGTTCCTACAATGAGCAGTTCTTC,TRBV5-1,.,TRBJ2-1,many
CASSFHREGHNEQFF,TGTGCCAGCAGCTTTCATCGGGAGGGCCACAATGAGCAGTTCTTC,TRBV7-9,TRBD2,TRBJ2-1,once
CASNANRAGETQYF,TGTGCCAGCAACGCGAACAGGGCAGGGGAGACCCAGTACTTC,TRBV5-4,.,TRBJ2-5,few
CATSRAGTSYEQYF,TGTGCCACCAGCAGAGCAGGGACAAGCTACGAGCAGTACTTC,TRBV15,.,TRBJ2-7,many
CASEASGEYTKYF,TGTGCCAGCGAGGCTAGCGGGGAATACACGAAGTACTTC,TRBV6-6,TRBD2,TRBJ2-7,many
CASSYPGKTSGEITDTQYF,TGTGCCAGCAGTTACCCAGGAAAGACTAGCGGAGAAATCACAGATACGCAGTATTTT,TRBV6-5,TRBD2,TRBJ2-3,many
CSAMRTGASAKNIQYF,TGCAGTGCTATGAGAACGGGCGCGTCGGCCAAAAACATTCAGTACTTC,TRBV20-1,.,TRBJ2-4,few
CAGSPIRLRGRGGYTF,TGTGCCGGCAGCCCGATACGCTTAAGGGGACGGGGTGGCTACACCTTC,TRBV5-6,.,TRBJ1-2,few
CASSLSPGPENTQYF,TGTGCCAGCAGTTTATCCCCGGGGCCCGAAAATACGCAGTATTTT,TRBV12-3/TRBV12-4,.,TRBJ2-3,many